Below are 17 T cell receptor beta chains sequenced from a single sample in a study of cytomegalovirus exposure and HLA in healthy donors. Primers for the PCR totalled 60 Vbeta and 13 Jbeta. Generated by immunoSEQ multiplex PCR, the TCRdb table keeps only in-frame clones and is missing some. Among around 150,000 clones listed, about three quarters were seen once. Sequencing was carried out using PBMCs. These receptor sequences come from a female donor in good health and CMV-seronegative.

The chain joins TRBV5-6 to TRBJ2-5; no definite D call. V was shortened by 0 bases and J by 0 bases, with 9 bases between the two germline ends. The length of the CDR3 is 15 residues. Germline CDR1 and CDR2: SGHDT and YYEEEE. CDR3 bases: TGTGCCAGCAGCTTGGGAGGTTTGTACCAAGAGACCCAGTACTTC. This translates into CASSLGGLYQETQYF.

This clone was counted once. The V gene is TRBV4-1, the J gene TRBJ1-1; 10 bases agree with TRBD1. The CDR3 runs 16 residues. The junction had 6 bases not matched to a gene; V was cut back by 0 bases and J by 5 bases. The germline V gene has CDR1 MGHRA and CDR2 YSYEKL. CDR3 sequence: CASSQDGTGVGTEAFF. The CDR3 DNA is TGCGCCAGCAGCCAAGACGGGACAGGGGTGGGGACTGAAGCTTTCTTT.

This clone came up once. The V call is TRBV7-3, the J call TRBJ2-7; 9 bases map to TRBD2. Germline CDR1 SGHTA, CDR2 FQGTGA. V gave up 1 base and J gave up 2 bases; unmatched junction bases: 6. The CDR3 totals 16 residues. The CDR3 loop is CASSLMPSGTPYEQYF. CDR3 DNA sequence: TGTGCCAGCAGCTTAATGCCTAGCGGGACCCCCTACGAGCAGTACTTC.

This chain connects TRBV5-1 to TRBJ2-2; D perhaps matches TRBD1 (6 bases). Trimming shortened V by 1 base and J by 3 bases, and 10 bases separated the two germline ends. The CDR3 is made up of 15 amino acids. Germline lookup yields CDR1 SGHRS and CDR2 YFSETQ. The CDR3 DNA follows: TGCGCCAGCAGCTTGCGACAGGACGACACCGGGGAGCTGTTTTTT. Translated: CASSLRQDDTGELFF.

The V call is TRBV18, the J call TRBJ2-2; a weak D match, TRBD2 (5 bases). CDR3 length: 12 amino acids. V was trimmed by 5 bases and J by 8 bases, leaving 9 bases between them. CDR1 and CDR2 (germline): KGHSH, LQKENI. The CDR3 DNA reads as TGTGCCAGCTCATCGACGGGAGGGGAGCTGTTTTTT. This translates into CASSSTGGELFF.

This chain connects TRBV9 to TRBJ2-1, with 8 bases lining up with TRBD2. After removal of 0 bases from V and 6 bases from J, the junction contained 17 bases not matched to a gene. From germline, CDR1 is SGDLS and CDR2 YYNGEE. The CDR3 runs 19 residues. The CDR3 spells CASSVGGGGPSTTFNEQFF. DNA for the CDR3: TGTGCCAGCAGCGTAGGAGGCGGGGGGCCGTCAACTACGTTCAATGAGCAGTTCTTC.

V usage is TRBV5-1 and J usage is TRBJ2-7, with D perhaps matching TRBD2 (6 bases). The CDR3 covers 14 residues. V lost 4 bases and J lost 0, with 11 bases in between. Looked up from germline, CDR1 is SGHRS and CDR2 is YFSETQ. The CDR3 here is CASSQGLSSYEQYF. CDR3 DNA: TGCGCCAGCAGCCAGGGACTGAGCTCCTACGAGCAGTACTTC.

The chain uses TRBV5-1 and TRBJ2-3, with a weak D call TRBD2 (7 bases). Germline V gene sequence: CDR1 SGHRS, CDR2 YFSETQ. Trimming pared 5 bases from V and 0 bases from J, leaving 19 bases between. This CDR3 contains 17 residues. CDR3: CASRGASGLTSTDTQYF. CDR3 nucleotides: TGCGCCAGCAGGGGGGCTAGCGGCCTAACAAGCACAGATACGCAGTATTTT. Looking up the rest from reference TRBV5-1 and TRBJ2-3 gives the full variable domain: KAGVTQTPRYLIKTRGQQVTLSCSPISGHRSVSWYQQTPGQGLQFLFEYFSETQRNKGNFPGRFSGRQFSNSRSEMNVSTLELGDSALYLCASRGASGLTSTDTQYFGPGTRLTVL.

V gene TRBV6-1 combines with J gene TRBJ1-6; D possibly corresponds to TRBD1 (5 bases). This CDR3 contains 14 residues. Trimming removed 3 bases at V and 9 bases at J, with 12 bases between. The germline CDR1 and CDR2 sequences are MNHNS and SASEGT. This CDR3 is CASSDGAGLSPLHF. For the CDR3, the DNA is TGTGCCAGCAGTGATGGCGCAGGGCTTTCACCCCTCCACTTT.

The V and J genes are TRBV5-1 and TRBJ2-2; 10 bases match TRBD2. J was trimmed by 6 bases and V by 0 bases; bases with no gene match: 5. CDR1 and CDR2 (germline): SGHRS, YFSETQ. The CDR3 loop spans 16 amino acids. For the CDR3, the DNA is TGCGCCAGCAGCTTGGAGCCCAGCGGGGGGGCCGGGGAGCTGTTTTTT. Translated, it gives CASSLEPSGGAGELFF. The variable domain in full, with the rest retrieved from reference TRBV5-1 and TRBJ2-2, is KAGVTQTPRYLIKTRGQQVTLSCSPISGHRSVSWYQQTPGQGLQFLFEYFSETQRNKGNFPGRFSGRQFSNSRSEMNVSTLELGDSALYLCASSLEPSGGAGELFFGEGSRLTVL.

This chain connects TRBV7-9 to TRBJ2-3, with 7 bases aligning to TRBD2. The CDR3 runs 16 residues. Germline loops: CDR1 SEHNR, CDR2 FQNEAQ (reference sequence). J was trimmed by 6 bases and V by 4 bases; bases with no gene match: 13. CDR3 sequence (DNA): TGTGCCAGCAGCTCTGGGGGGGGTACACGGGCGGATACGCAGTATTTT. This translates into CASSSGGGTRADTQYF.

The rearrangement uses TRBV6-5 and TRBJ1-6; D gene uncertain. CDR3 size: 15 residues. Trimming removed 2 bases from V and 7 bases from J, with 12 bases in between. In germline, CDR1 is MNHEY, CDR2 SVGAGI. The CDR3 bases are TGTGCCAGCAGTTACGTGGTCACTTCAAATTCACCCCTCCACTTT. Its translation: CASSYVVTSNSPLHF.

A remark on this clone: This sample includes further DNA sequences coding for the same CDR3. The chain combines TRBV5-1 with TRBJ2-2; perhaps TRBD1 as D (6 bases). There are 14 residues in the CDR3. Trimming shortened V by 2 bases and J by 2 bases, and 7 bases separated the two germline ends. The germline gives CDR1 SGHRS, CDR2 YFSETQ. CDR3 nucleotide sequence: TGCGCCAGCAGCTTAGGGGGAAACACCGGGGAGCTGTTTTTT. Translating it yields CASSLGGNTGELFF.

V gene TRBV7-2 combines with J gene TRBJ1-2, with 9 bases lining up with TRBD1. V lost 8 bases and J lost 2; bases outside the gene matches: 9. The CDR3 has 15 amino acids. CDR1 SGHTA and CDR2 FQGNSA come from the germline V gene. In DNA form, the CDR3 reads TGTGCCAGCCACGACAGGGGGATGAACAACTATGGCTACACCTTC. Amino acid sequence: CASHDRGMNNYGYTF.

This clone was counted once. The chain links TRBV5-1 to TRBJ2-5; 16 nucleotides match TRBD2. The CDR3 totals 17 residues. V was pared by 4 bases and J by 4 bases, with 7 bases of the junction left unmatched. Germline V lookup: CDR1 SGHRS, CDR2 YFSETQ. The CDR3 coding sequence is TGCGCCAGCAGCCAGGGACTAGCGGGGGGGCTTCGAGAGACCCAGTACTTC. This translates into CASSQGLAGGLRETQYF. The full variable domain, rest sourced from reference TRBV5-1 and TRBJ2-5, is KAGVTQTPRYLIKTRGQQVTLSCSPISGHRSVSWYQQTPGQGLQFLFEYFSETQRNKGNFPGRFSGRQFSNSRSEMNVSTLELGDSALYLCASSQGLAGGLRETQYFGPGTRLLVL.

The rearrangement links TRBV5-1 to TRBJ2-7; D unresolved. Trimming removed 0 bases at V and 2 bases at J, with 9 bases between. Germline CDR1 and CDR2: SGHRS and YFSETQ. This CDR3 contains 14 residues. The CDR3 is CASSLGRDPYEQYF. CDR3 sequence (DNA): TGCGCCAGCAGCTTGGGGAGAGACCCCTACGAGCAGTACTTC.

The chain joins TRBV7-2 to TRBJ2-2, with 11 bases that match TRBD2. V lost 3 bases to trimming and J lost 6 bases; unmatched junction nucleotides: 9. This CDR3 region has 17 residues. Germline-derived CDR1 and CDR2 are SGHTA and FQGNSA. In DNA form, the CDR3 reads TGTGCCAGCAGCTTGAGAGCTAGCGGGGGGTATTCCGGGGAGCTGTTTTTT. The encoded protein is CASSLRASGGYSGELFF.